The rows below give T cell receptor beta chains drawn from one sample of a study of control samples from healthy donors and cancer patients. The repertoire was sequenced with immunoSEQ multiplex PCR; TCRdb's copy has only in-frame clones and lacks some. The sample holds fewer than 200,000 clones; 90% are singletons and the top ten take roughly 1.3%. The sequenced sample consisted of blood. These receptors all stem from a woman aged 45-65 years in good health. Each CDR3 is given with its conserved first and last residue. Each record gives: V gene, clone size, D gene, J gene, CDR3 length, CDR3 DNA, CDR3 protein. A D gene is named only where the DNA matches it firmly. Only part of the rows carry a size: once, few, many, or a class if the clone is expanded.

V gene: TRBV9
clone size: NA
D gene: NA
J gene: TRBJ1-4
CDR3 length: 14
CDR3 DNA: TGTGCCAGCAGCCCCGCGGGGGAGGAGGAAAAACTGTTTTTT
CDR3 protein: CASSPAGEEEKLFF

V gene: TRBV18
clone size: NA
D gene: NA
J gene: TRBJ1-1
CDR3 length: 13
CDR3 DNA: TGTGCCAGCTCACCATACCGGGACACTGAAGCTTTCTTT
CDR3 protein: CASSPYRDTEAFF

V gene: TRBV7-3
clone size: once
D gene: NA
J gene: TRBJ1-2
CDR3 length: 15
CDR3 DNA: TGTGCCAGCAGCCCAATGAGTAGGAGTCCCCGGGGCTACACCTTC
CDR3 protein: CASSPMSRSPRGYTF

V gene: TRBV2
clone size: NA
D gene: NA
J gene: TRBJ2-4
CDR3 length: 14
CDR3 DNA: TGTGCCAGCACCCCCCGGGGGCCCAAAAACATTCAGTACTTC
CDR3 protein: CASTPRGPKNIQYF

V gene: TRBV7-8
clone size: NA
D gene: TRBD1
J gene: TRBJ2-7
CDR3 length: 15
CDR3 DNA: TGTGCCAGCAGCTTGACGGACAGGGGTACCTACGAGCAGTACTTC
CDR3 protein: CASSLTDRGTYEQYF

V gene: TRBV6-6
clone size: NA
D gene: NA
J gene: TRBJ2-7
CDR3 length: 13
CDR3 DNA: TGTGCCAGCACCCCGACAGGCTCCTACGAGCAGTACTTC
CDR3 protein: CASTPTGSYEQYF

V gene: TRBV7-2
clone size: NA
D gene: TRBD2
J gene: TRBJ2-4
CDR3 length: 15
CDR3 DNA: TGTGCCAGCAGCTCTAGGACTAGCGGCAAAAACATTCAGTACTTC
CDR3 protein: CASSSRTSGKNIQYF

V gene: TRBV4-1
clone size: NA
D gene: NA
J gene: TRBJ2-7
CDR3 length: 10
CDR3 DNA: TGCGCCAGCGGCGACTACGAGCAGTACTTC
CDR3 protein: CASGDYEQYF

V gene: TRBV5-1
clone size: few
D gene: NA
J gene: TRBJ2-5
CDR3 length: 13
CDR3 DNA: TGCGCCAGCAGCTTTACAGGGTGGGAGACCCAGTACTTC
CDR3 protein: CASSFTGWETQYF

V gene: TRBV3-1/TRBV3-2
clone size: NA
D gene: TRBD1
J gene: TRBJ2-7
CDR3 length: 13
CDR3 DNA: TGTGCCAGCAGCCAGTATACAGGGGAAGAGCAGTACTTC
CDR3 protein: CASSQYTGEEQYF

V gene: TRBV5-1
clone size: NA
D gene: NA
J gene: TRBJ2-7
CDR3 length: 12
CDR3 DNA: TGCGCCAGCAGCTTGGTACTAAGCGAGCAGTACTTC
CDR3 protein: CASSLVLSEQYF

V gene: TRBV5-1
clone size: NA
D gene: TRBD2
J gene: TRBJ2-1
CDR3 length: 16
CDR3 DNA: TGCGCCAGCAGCTTGGTGTCGACTAGCGGCTACAATGAGCAGTTCTTC
CDR3 protein: CASSLVSTSGYNEQFF

V gene: TRBV5-1
clone size: NA
D gene: NA
J gene: TRBJ1-4
CDR3 length: 16
CDR3 DNA: TGCGCCAGCAGCTTGGAGGGGAATGCCCCTAATGAAAAACTGTTTTTT
CDR3 protein: CASSLEGNAPNEKLFF

V gene: TRBV9
clone size: NA
D gene: NA
J gene: TRBJ2-1
CDR3 length: 15
CDR3 DNA: TGTGCCAGCAGCGTAGGGGACTCCGCCGGGAATGAGCAGTTCTTC
CDR3 protein: CASSVGDSAGNEQFF

V gene: TRBV25-1
clone size: NA
D gene: NA
J gene: TRBJ2-1
CDR3 length: 15
CDR3 DNA: TGTGCCAGCAGTGCCGGACGCGGCTCCTACAATGAGCAGTTCTTC
CDR3 protein: CASSAGRGSYNEQFF

V gene: TRBV6-5
clone size: few
D gene: NA
J gene: TRBJ1-6
CDR3 length: 14
CDR3 DNA: TGTGCCAGCAGTTCTGGACCTGAGAATTCACCCCTCCACTTT
CDR3 protein: CASSSGPENSPLHF

V gene: TRBV6-6
clone size: NA
D gene: NA
J gene: TRBJ1-5
CDR3 length: 13
CDR3 DNA: TGTGCCAGCAGTTATATTGGGGATCAGCCCCAGCATTTT
CDR3 protein: CASSYIGDQPQHF